The T cell receptor beta chain under discussion was sequenced for a study of vaccination and CD4 T cells after COVID-19. This clonotype is medium-sized. Its matching antigen is unknown. The ends lost 7 bases at V and 1 base at J; junction bases unmatched: 9. The V gene's germline CDR1 is ENHRY and CDR2 SYGVKD. The CDR3 covers 15 residues. An Oncomine TCR Beta short-read assay was used to sequence the DNA from cultured CD4+ T cells. TCRdb redid the calling of the PCR reads with MiXCR, one entry per CDR3 protein. The data show some 4,600 distinct CDR3 sequences, with over 20% seen just once and around 20% held by the top ten. Treatment indicated: approximately nine-day PBMC culture with coronavirus spike peptide pools or control peptides (ViraFEST assay).

The material sequenced was CD4+ T cells from blood, cultured in vitro. This receptor was obtained from a human donor who had recovered from COVID-19. The genes are TRBV10-3 and TRBJ1-2; 7 positions agree with TRBD1. This CDR3 reads CAITGGQDLNYGYTF. In DNA, the CDR3 is TGTGCCATCACAGGTGGACAGGATCTTAACTATGGCTACACCTTC.